Listed below are T cell receptor beta chains from one sample, sequenced in a study of T cells in Graves' hyperthyroidism and ophthalmopathy. TCRdb called the multiplex PCR reads again in MiXCR, with one record for every CDR3 protein. The sample contains about 480,000 distinct CDR3 sequences, around 22% of which appear only once. Sequencing input: blood. The source of these receptors is a woman aged 25 to 45 with Graves' ophthalmopathy. Both conserved end residues are part of each CDR3. The D gene is left open where the match is weak. Size is stated for part of the rows, as once, few or many counts, or as a class when the clone is expanded.

clone_size	v_call	j_call	cdr3_length	d_call	cdr3_nt	cdr3_aa
NA	TRBV3-1	TRBJ1-3	16	NA	TGTGCCAGCAGCCGATCCCGGGCGGCCTCTGGAAACACCATATATTTT	CASSRSRAASGNTIYF
many	TRBV7-9	TRBJ2-7	14	TRBD2	TGTGCCAACAGCCCAGGGACTAGCGTTCACGAGCAGTACTTC	CANSPGTSVHEQYF
NA	TRBV6-1	TRBJ2-7	14	NA	TGTGCCAGCAGTGAACCAAGGGGGAGCTACGAGCAGTACTTC	CASSEPRGSYEQYF
NA	TRBV12-3/TRBV12-4	TRBJ1-1	14	NA	NA	CASSSSAGGSEAFF
many	TRBV5-1	TRBJ1-1	16	NA	TGCGCCAGCAGCTTGGAGGGTTTGGTAGATGACACTGAAGCTTTCTTT	CASSLEGLVDDTEAFF
many	TRBV4-1	TRBJ1-1	16	TRBD1	TGCGCCAGCAGCCAAGGGCCCGGGACAGGGGGAACTGAAGCTTTCTTT	CASSQGPGTGGTEAFF
few	TRBV6-1	TRBJ1-4	13	TRBD1	TGTGCCAGCAGGGAAGGGGGCAATGAAAAACTGTTTTTT	CASREGGNEKLFF
NA	TRBV9	TRBJ2-2	15	TRBD1	TGTGCCAGCAGCTCCGGGACAGGTCTAAGCGGGGAGCTGTTTTTT	CASSSGTGLSGELFF
many	TRBV6-2/TRBV6-3	TRBJ1-1	17	NA	TGTGCCAGCAGCCAGGACAGCTTAACTTCCCCGAACACTGAAGCTTTCTTT	CASSQDSLTSPNTEAFF
many	TRBV7-2	TRBJ2-5	14	TRBD2	TGTGCCAGCAGCTTCCTAGCGGGAGATGAGACCCAGTACTTC	CASSFLAGDETQYF
NA	TRBV11-1	TRBJ2-7	17	NA	TGTGCCAGCAGCTTAGCGCGTTTATGGGGGAGAAGCTACGAGCAGTACTTC	CASSLARLWGRSYEQYF
few	TRBV5-1	TRBJ2-7	15	TRBD1	TGCGCCAGCAGCTTGGTGGGACAGGGGGCAATGGAGCAGTACTTC	CASSLVGQGAMEQYF
few	TRBV24-1	TRBJ2-1	15	TRBD1	TGTGCCATCCAAAGCCCCGGGACAGACAACAATGAGCAGTTCTTC	CAIQSPGTDNNEQFF
many	TRBV29-1	TRBJ2-7	13	NA	TGCAGCGCAAAAGACTGGAGCTCCTACGAGCAGTACTTC	CSAKDWSSYEQYF
NA	TRBV5-5	TRBJ2-5	16	TRBD2	TGTGCCAGCAGCTTGGAGTCTAGCGGGGGCCCAGAGACCCAGTACTTC	CASSLESSGGPETQYF
NA	TRBV28	TRBJ2-5	13	NA	TGTGCCAGCAGTAAACAGATTCAAGAGACCCAGTACTTC	CASSKQIQETQYF
many	TRBV5-1	TRBJ2-5	14	NA	TGCGCCAGCAGTAAGACTAGTGTCGGAGAGACCCAGTACTTC	CASSKTSVGETQYF
NA	TRBV29-1	TRBJ1-1	14	NA	TGCAGCGTTGTCCTTACATCAGGGAACACTGAAGCTTTCTTT	CSVVLTSGNTEAFF
NA	TRBV20-1	TRBJ2-5	16	TRBD2	TGCAGTGCTAGAGATGAAGTAGCGGGAGATTCAGAGACCCAGTACTTC	CSARDEVAGDSETQYF
few	TRBV7-6	TRBJ1-5	15	NA	TGTGCCAGCAGCTTAGAGTGGGGAGACAATCAGCCCCAGCATTTT	CASSLEWGDNQPQHF
NA	TRBV2	TRBJ1-5	14	NA	TGTGCCAGCAGGGCCGGGGCAGGACATCAGCCCCAGCATTTT	CASRAGAGHQPQHF
many	TRBV27	TRBJ1-2	13	TRBD1	TGTGCCAGCAGGGACAGGGGGCGGTCGGGCTACACCTTC	CASRDRGRSGYTF
NA	TRBV5-1	TRBJ1-1	15	TRBD1	TGCACCAGCAGCTTGGCCGGGACAGTGAACACTGAAGCTTTCTTT	CTSSLAGTVNTEAFF